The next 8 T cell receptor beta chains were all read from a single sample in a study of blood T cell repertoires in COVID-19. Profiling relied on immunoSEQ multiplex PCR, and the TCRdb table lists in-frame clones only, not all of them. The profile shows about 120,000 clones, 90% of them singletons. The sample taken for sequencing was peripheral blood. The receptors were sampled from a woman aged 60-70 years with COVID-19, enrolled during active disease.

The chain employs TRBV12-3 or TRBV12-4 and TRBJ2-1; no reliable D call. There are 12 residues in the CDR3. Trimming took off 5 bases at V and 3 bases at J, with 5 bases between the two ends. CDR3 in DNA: TGTGCCAGCAGTATTTACTACAATGAGCAGTTCTTC. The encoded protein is CASSIYYNEQFF.

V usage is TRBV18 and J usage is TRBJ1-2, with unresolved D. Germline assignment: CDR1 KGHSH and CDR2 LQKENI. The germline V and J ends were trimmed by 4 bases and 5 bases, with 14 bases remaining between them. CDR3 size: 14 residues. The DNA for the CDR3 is TGTGCCAGCTCACGCACAACCGAGCGATATGGCTACACCTTC. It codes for CASSRTTERYGYTF.

This chain's CDR3 is CASSKGSGVNTGELFF. The CDR3 coding sequence is TGTGCCAGCAGCAAGGGTAGCGGGGTAAACACCGGGGAGCTGTTTTTT. V usage is TRBV21-1 and J usage is TRBJ2-2; TRBD2 is taken as the D call from the table, unchecked against the DNA. TRBV21-1 is marked as a pseudogene. The CDR3 is made up of 16 amino acids.

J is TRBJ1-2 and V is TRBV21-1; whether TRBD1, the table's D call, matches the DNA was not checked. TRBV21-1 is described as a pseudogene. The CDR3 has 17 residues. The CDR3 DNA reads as TGTGCCAGCAGCATGGGGACAGGGGGTGCGAGGAACTATGGCTACACCTTC. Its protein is CASSMGTGGARNYGYTF.

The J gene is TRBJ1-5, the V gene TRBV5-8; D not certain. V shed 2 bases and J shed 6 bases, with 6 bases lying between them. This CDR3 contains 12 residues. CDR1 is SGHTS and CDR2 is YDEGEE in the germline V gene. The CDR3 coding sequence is TGTGCCAGCAGCTTCGGTAGTCAGCCCCAGCATTTT. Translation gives CASSFGSQPQHF.

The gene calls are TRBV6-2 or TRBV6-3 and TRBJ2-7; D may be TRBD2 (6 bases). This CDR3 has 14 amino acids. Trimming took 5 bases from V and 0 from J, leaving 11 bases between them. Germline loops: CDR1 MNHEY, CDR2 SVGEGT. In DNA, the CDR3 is TGTGCCAGCAGTCCCGGGGGTCTCTCCTACGAGCAGTACTTC. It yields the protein CASSPGGLSYEQYF.

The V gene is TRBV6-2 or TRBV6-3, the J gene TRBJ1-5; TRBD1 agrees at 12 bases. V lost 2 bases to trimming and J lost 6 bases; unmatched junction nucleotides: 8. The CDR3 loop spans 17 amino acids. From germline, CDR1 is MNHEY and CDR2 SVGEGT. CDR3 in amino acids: CASSYPGTGGRSQPQHF. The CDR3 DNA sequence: TGTGCCAGCAGTTACCCCGGGACAGGGGGCCGAAGTCAGCCCCAGCATTTT.

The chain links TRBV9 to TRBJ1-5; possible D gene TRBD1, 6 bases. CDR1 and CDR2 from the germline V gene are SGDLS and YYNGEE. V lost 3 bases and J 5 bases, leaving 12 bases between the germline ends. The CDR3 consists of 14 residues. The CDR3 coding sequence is TGTGCCAGCAGCGGTGGGGGCAGGTATCAGCCCCAGCATTTT. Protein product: CASSGGGRYQPQHF.